This T cell receptor (beta chain) originates from a study of cytomegalovirus exposure and HLA in healthy donors. At the level of the study: The study's early data release held roughly 90 million unique TCRs from HLA-typed donors.

Turning to this clone: Its target is unknown.

Findings and caveats of the study: Presence/absence results assume similar sequencing depth per donor, which may not hold. Later work associated approximately 17,000 TCR beta sequences with HLA alleles at 0.05 false discovery rate.

The study ran its PCR with 60 Vbeta and 13 Jbeta primers. Using immunoSEQ multiplex PCR, the repertoire was profiled, and TCRdb retains in-frame clones only, with some absent. In the table there are some 160,000 clones, around three quarters of which are singletons. Deletions cut 4 bases from V and 0 bases from J, with 13 bases between. Germline assignment: CDR1 MGHRA and CDR2 YSYEKL. This CDR3 has 16 amino acids. The chain recombines TRBV4-1 with TRBJ1-3; perhaps TRBD1 as D (5 bases). The source material was PBMCs. The sequence derives from a middle-aged woman in good health and CMV-seronegative. The CDR3 spells CASSRVRGTSGNTIYF. The CDR3 DNA is TGCGCCAGCAGCCGAGTTAGGGGAACCTCTGGAAACACCATATATTTT.